The present T cell receptor beta chain was sequenced within a study of control samples from healthy donors and cancer patients. V lost 0 bases and J lost 12, with 12 bases in between. The CDR3 runs to 12 residues. Germline V gives CDR1 SGHRS, CDR2 YFSETQ. Libraries were prepared by immunoSEQ multiplex PCR; TCRdb keeps only in-frame clonotypes and omits some of them. The repertoire has 130,000 or so clones, approximately 89% of them found once; the top ten carry around 3%. V usage is TRBV5-1 and J usage is TRBJ2-5, with D tentatively TRBD2 (6 bases). The clonotype originates from a man aged 60 to 75 in good health. The specimen was blood. CDR3 in DNA: TGCGCCAGCAGCTTGGGATCGGGGGAGAAGTACTTC. Translating it yields CASSLGSGEKYF.